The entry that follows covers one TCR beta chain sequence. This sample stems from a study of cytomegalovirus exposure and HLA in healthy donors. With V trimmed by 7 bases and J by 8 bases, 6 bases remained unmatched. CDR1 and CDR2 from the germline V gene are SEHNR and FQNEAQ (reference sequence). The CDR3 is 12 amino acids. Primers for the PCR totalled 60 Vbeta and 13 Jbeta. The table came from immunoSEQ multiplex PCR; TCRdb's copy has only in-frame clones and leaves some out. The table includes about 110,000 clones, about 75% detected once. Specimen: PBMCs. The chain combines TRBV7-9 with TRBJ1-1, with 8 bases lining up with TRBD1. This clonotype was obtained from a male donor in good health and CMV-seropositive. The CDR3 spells CASTLRDREAFF. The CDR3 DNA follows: TGTGCCAGCACCTTGAGGGACAGGGAAGCTTTCTTT.